A selection of T cell receptor beta chains follows, all from one sample in a study of cytomegalovirus exposure and HLA in healthy donors. The table came from immunoSEQ multiplex PCR; TCRdb's copy has only in-frame clones and leaves some out. The data contain roughly 220,000 clones, around nine tenths of them singletons. Source material: PBMCs. Source of these receptors: a young woman in good health and CMV-seronegative. Both conserved end residues are part of each CDR3. The order of the fields is V gene, J gene, CDR3 protein.

>TRBV6-1|TRBJ1-4
CASSDTGEREKLFF
>TRBV30|TRBJ2-7
CAWSVDRASDEQYF
>TRBV27|TRBJ2-3
CATSPGTLNTDTQYF
>TRBV5-4|TRBJ2-5
CASSPGLAGETQYF
>TRBV6-1|TRBJ1-2
CASSEESRRGYTF
>TRBV2|TRBJ2-1
CASSEGPSSYNEQFF
>TRBV27|TRBJ2-7
CASSSAGGAYEQYF
>TRBV5-1|TRBJ2-1
CASSRRLAGGVSYNEQFF
>TRBV5-1|TRBJ2-7
CASSDPLAGGPGSQAGEQYF
>TRBV19|TRBJ2-1
CASSITGGYNEQFF
>TRBV4-2|TRBJ2-1
CASSQVGGSGSSGNEQFF
>TRBV18|TRBJ2-1
CASSRWRERVDNEQFF
>TRBV7-6|TRBJ2-7
CASSPAGGEQYF
>TRBV28|TRBJ2-5
CASSRIQGAVEETQYF
>TRBV5-6|TRBJ1-1
CASSLIIQGTEAFF
>TRBV27|TRBJ2-2
CASSLLGTGAGTTGAGELFF
>TRBV28|TRBJ2-2
CASSIADSPGELFF
>TRBV29-1|TRBJ2-1
CSAVPIDRDNEQFF
>TRBV30|TRBJ1-2
CAWRGGGYGYTF
>TRBV4-1|TRBJ1-3
CASSQPVRGSKDTIYF
>TRBV5-1|TRBJ2-3
CASSLEGRDGTDTQYF
>TRBV11-2|TRBJ1-4
CASSYTGAAEKLFF
>TRBV18|TRBJ2-1
CASSPHQVDEQFF
>TRBV30|TRBJ1-4
CAWSGQGLGKLFF
>TRBV7-8|TRBJ1-3
CASSLRTGHGNTIYF
>TRBV5-1|TRBJ2-1
CASSLRTSGTGDEQFF
>TRBV28|TRBJ1-2
CASRRENYGYTF
>TRBV5-4|TRBJ2-7
CASRPGHRSSYEQYF
>TRBV20-1|TRBJ2-5
CSAGEGETQYF
>TRBV28|TRBJ2-1
CASSLLAGKRNEQFF
>TRBV5-1|TRBJ2-7
CASSLGGAGGLSYEQYF
>TRBV10-3|TRBJ2-3
CAITSGRAADTQYF
>TRBV6-1|TRBJ1-2
CASSPDRRGGYTF
>TRBV5-1|TRBJ2-7
CASSLAGSGTPHEQYF
>TRBV7-3|TRBJ2-3
CASSLKAGGTDTQYF
>TRBV10-1|TRBJ2-5
CATPPRGIQETQYF
>TRBV5-4|TRBJ1-2
CASSSGQGIYGYTF
>TRBV7-8|TRBJ1-3
CASSLGAAGNTIYF
>TRBV5-4|TRBJ1-2
CASSLGRGNYGYTF
>TRBV6-1|TRBJ1-1
CASKWPGQGNTEAFF
>TRBV6-5|TRBJ2-1
CASSFGDRTMREQFF
>TRBV6-1|TRBJ1-5
CASSEGVPGASFGQPQHF
>TRBV15|TRBJ2-5
CATSRDGMYQETQYF
>TRBV5-1|TRBJ2-1
CASRPGLAGLEQFF
>TRBV9|TRBJ1-1
CASSPPLGRVDNTEAFF
>TRBV7-9|TRBJ2-4
CASLDSQGNIQYF
>TRBV5-8|TRBJ1-3
CASSAWGGVSGNTIYF
>TRBV6-5|TRBJ2-1
CASSSPTSGRPDEQFF
>TRBV7-6|TRBJ2-7
CASSLRSGRAPGEQYF
>TRBV13|TRBJ2-7
CASSLALAGYEQYF